This record concerns one T cell receptor beta chain sequence. Its specificity is not known. Germline CDR1 and CDR2: MNHNY and SVGAGI (reference sequence). The CDR3 consists of 13 residues. Trimming removed 5 bases from V and 2 bases from J; junction bases left unmatched: 3. The source of the sample is a study of cytomegalovirus exposure and HLA in healthy donors. Findings and limits, study-wide: What was likely a sequencing artifact was a cluster of highly shared sequence variants.

PCR amplification relied on 60 Vbeta primers (plus 13 Jbeta primers). The method was immunoSEQ multiplex PCR; TCRdb's version includes in-frame clones alone and lacks a portion of them. The sample lists more than 95,000 clones, approximately 70% occurring once. Sequences were obtained from PBMCs. The chain is built from TRBV6-6 and TRBJ2-7; 7 bases line up with TRBD1. The clonotype comes from a man aged 25-40 years in good health and CMV-seronegative. CDR3 DNA: TGTGCCAGCAGTATGGGACAGCCCTACGAGCAGTACTTC. It translates to CASSMGQPYEQYF.